This T cell receptor beta chain originates from a study of CD8+ T cells in alopecia areata. The overall study: Treatment comprised oral tofacitinib, 5 to 10 mg twice daily, in treated patients.

cDNA prepared by RNA extraction and subsequent reverse transcription served as the template for sequencing. Some clones are missing from TCRdb's copy, which holds only in-frame ones; the method was immunoSEQ multiplex PCR. In the table there are about 120,000 clones, about 50% of which are singletons. General study results and limits: Whereas mice showed it more clearly, TCR sharing across patients was murkier, possibly because of HLA. Tofacitinib produced a significant decrease in scalp clonality and in expanded CD8+ clones among the top 100.

This clone was recorded a few times. Its antigen is unidentified. Treatment defined: oral pan-JAK inhibitor, 5-10 mg twice daily. Samples from alopecia areata patients were lesional scalp punch biopsies and peripheral blood. The CDR3 has 14 residues. Germline CDR1 reads KGHSH; CDR2 reads LQKENI. Trimming removed 5 bases from V and 1 base from J; junction bases left unmatched: 4. The rearrangement links TRBV18 to TRBJ2-7; 8 nucleotides line up with TRBD2. Sequenced material: CD4+ T cells sorted from blood, taken at week 4, from a patient treated with tofacitinib. The receptor was derived from a human donor with alopecia areata. This CDR3 is CASSKREGSYEQYF. CDR3 DNA: TGTGCCAGCTCAAAACGGGAGGGGTCCTACGAGCAGTACTTC.